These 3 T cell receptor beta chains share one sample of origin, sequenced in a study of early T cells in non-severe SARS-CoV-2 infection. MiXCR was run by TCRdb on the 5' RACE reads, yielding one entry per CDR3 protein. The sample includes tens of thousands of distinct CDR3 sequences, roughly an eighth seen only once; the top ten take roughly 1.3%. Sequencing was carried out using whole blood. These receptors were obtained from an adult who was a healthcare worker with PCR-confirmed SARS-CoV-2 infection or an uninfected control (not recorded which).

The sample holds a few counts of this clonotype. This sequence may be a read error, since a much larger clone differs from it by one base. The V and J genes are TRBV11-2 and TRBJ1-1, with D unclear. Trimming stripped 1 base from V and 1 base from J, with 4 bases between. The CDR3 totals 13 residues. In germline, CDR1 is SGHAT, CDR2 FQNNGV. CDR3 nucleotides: TGTGCCAGCAGCTTAGGGGCGAACACTGAAGCTTTCTTT. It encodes CASSLGANTEAFF.

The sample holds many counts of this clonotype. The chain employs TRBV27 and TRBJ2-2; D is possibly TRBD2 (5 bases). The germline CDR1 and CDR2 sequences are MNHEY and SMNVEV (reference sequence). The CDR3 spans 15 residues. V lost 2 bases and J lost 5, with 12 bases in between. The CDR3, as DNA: TGTGCCAGCAGTTTACCGGGGTATGGGACCGGGGAGCTGTTTTTT. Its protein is CASSLPGYGTGELFF.

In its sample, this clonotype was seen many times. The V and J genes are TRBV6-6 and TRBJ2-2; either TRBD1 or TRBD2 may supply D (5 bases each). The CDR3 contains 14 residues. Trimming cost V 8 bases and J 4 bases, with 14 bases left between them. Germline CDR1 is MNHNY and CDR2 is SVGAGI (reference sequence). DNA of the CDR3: TGTGCCAGCGTGGGGCAGGGACGCACCGGGGAGCTGTTTTTT. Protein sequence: CASVGQGRTGELFF.